The 9 T cell receptor beta chains below come from one sample, sequenced in a study of Ad26.COV2.S vaccination and SARS-CoV-2 variants. Clones were read by immunoSEQ multiplex PCR, and TCRdb kept only the in-frame ones, dropping some. The top ten hold around 1.8% of the sample, which has a few hundred thousand clones, approximately 90% seen once. Treatment here: some 20 received Ad26.COV2.S at low or high dose, single or two shots; several received placebo; per-sample allocation not given. The samples date from day 63 after the first vaccine or placebo injection. The sequencing here drew on peripheral blood, taken in a trial of Ad26.COV2.S vaccine versus placebo. These receptors were obtained from a person between 18 and 65 years old who received the Ad26.COV2.S COVID-19 vaccine or a placebo.

The chain couples TRBV7-2 to TRBJ2-5, with 8 positions matching TRBD2. Germline V CDR1 and CDR2: SGHTA, FQGNSA. The CDR3 has 16 residues. V lost 5 bases to trimming and J lost 3 bases; unmatched junction nucleotides: 11. This CDR3 is CASSRRRRGAEETQYF. The CDR3 DNA reads as TGTGCCAGCAGCAGGCGGCGGCGGGGGGCCGAAGAGACCCAGTACTTC.

The rearrangement joins TRBV28 to TRBJ2-3; no definite D call. Germline loops: CDR1 MDHEN, CDR2 SYDVKM. The CDR3 consists of 13 residues. V was cut by 7 bases and J by 3 bases, with 11 bases left in between. CDR3 in amino acids: CASTGTKTDTQYF. DNA for the CDR3: TGTGCCAGCACGGGTACTAAGACAGATACGCAGTATTTT.

The chain joins TRBV19 to TRBJ2-3; no reliable D call. Germline V CDR1 and CDR2: LNHDA, SQIVND (reference sequence). V gave up 3 bases and J gave up 1 base, with 17 bases separating them. The CDR3 runs to 17 residues. The CDR3 bases are TGTGCCAGTAGTATCGAGAGCAGTCTTTCAGGCACAGATACGCAGTATTTT. Amino acids: CASSIESSLSGTDTQYF. Supplemented by reference TRBV19 and TRBJ2-3, the full variable domain reads DGGITQSPKYLFRKEGQNVTLSCEQNLNHDAMYWYRQDPGQGLRLIYYSQIVNDFQKGDIAEGYSVSREKKESFPLTVTSAQKNPTAFYLCASSIESSLSGTDTQYFGPGTRLTVL.

This chain connects TRBV6-2 or TRBV6-3 to TRBJ2-5, with 8 nucleotides matching TRBD1. The J segment lost 3 bases and the V segment lost 2 bases, leaving 11 bases of the junction unmatched. Looked up from germline, CDR1 is MNHEY and CDR2 is SVGEGT. The CDR3 has 17 amino acids. The CDR3 DNA sequence: TGTGCCAGCAGTTACGCGTTTAGGACAGGGATGGAAGAGACCCAGTACTTC. Protein: CASSYAFRTGMEETQYF.

The rearrangement uses TRBV20-1 and TRBJ2-7; 11 nucleotides line up with TRBD2. The J segment lost 5 bases and the V segment lost 3 bases, leaving 6 bases of the junction unmatched. Germline values: CDR1 DFQATT, CDR2 SNEGSKA (reference sequence). The CDR3 length is 14 residues. CDR3 region: CSASVAGGRDEQYF. The CDR3 bases are TGCAGTGCTAGTGTAGCGGGGGGGCGCGACGAGCAGTACTTC.

The rearrangement links TRBV21-1 to TRBJ1-2; the table's D call, TRBD1, has no DNA check behind it. TRBV21-1 represents a pseudogene. This CDR3 comprises 17 residues. The CDR3 DNA is TGTGCCAGCAGCAAAGTTCGAAGGGGCCCCCTCGCTTATGGCTACACCTTC. Its translation is CASSKVRRGPLAYGYTF.

V gene TRBV2 combines with J gene TRBJ2-7; no firm D call. Trimming took 5 bases from V and 2 from J, leaving 4 bases between them. CDR1 and CDR2 (germline): SNHLY, FYNNEI. This CDR3 comprises 11 residues. DNA of the CDR3: TGTGCCAGCAGTCAAACCTACGAGCAGTACTTC. Translating gives CASSQTYEQYF. Drawing the rest from reference TRBV2 and TRBJ2-7, the complete variable domain is EPEVTQTPSHQVTQMGQEVILRCVPISNHLYFYWYRQILGQKVEFLVSFYNNEISEKSEIFDDQFSVERPDGSNFTLKIRSTKLEDSAMYFCASSQTYEQYFGPGTRLTVT.

The chain couples TRBV9 to TRBJ2-1; D is unresolved. CDR1 and CDR2 (germline): SGDLS, YYNGEE. This CDR3 has 14 amino acids. Trimming left V 4 bases short and J 7 bases short, with 15 bases between. This CDR3 reads CASSLQGNGNEQFF. The CDR3 region has the DNA TGTGCCAGCAGCCTCCAAGGGAACGGAAATGAGCAGTTCTTC.

This chain uses TRBV25-1 with TRBJ2-5, with no clear D. Trimming pared 5 bases from V and 4 bases from J, leaving 8 bases between. The CDR3 has 12 residues. CDR1 is MGHDK and CDR2 is SYGVNS in the germline V gene. The CDR3 sequence is CASSWVGETQYF. CDR3 coding DNA: TGTGCCAGCAGTTGGGTGGGAGAGACCCAGTACTTC.